These 4 T cell receptor beta chains came from one sample sequenced in a study of blood T cell repertoires in COVID-19. The data were produced by immunoSEQ multiplex PCR, yet TCRdb's version contains in-frame clones alone and is incomplete. Found here are about 180,000 clones, under 85% of them singletons; the top ten hold around 10%. Source material: peripheral blood. These TCRs come from a woman of 80 years or more with acute or convalescent COVID-19.

CDR3 sequence: CASGRQGDYGYTF. In DNA, the CDR3 is TGTGCCAGCGGCCGACAGGGGGACTATGGCTACACCTTC. V usage is TRBV27 and J usage is TRBJ1-2, with 9 bases that match TRBD1. The CDR3 contains 13 residues. V was pared by 8 bases and J by 3 bases, with 4 bases of the junction left unmatched. Germline V gives CDR1 MNHEY, CDR2 SMNVEV (reference sequence).

This clone is a singleton in its sample. The V gene is TRBV3-1 (or the pseudogene TRBV3-2), the J gene TRBJ2-5, with D tentatively TRBD1 (5 bases). The V and J ends lost 4 bases and 5 bases respectively, with 11 bases between them. Germline V gene data show CDR1 as LGHDT and CDR2 as YNNKEL (reference sequence). This CDR3 is 13 amino acids long. CDR3 amino acids: CASSRQGVETQYF. In DNA form, the CDR3 reads TGTGCCAGCAGCCGACAAGGGGTGGAGACCCAGTACTTC.

The genes are TRBV18 and TRBJ1-1; 9 bases agree with TRBD1. This CDR3 contains 15 residues. The germline CDR1 and CDR2 sequences are KGHSH and LQKENI. The J segment lost 4 bases and the V segment lost 6 bases, leaving 9 bases of the junction unmatched. The CDR3 loop is CASSPRKTGGTEAFF. In nucleotides, the CDR3 is TGTGCCAGCTCTCCAAGAAAGACAGGGGGCACTGAAGCTTTCTTT. The complete variable domain, with remaining parts taken from reference TRBV18 and TRBJ1-1, reads NAGVMQNPRHLVRRRGQEARLRCSPMKGHSHVYWYRQLPEEGLKFMVYLQKENIIDESGMPKERFSAEFPKEGPSILRIQQVVRGDSAAYFCASSPRKTGGTEAFFGQGTRLTVV.

This chain joins TRBV21-1 and TRBJ1-1; the table names TRBD1, a call not compared with the DNA. TRBV21-1 represents a pseudogene. CDR3 length: 16 amino acids. The CDR3 nucleotides are TGTGCCAGCAGCAAGGGGACAGGGATAGAAAACACTGAAGCTTTCTTT. This sequence encodes CASSKGTGIENTEAFF.